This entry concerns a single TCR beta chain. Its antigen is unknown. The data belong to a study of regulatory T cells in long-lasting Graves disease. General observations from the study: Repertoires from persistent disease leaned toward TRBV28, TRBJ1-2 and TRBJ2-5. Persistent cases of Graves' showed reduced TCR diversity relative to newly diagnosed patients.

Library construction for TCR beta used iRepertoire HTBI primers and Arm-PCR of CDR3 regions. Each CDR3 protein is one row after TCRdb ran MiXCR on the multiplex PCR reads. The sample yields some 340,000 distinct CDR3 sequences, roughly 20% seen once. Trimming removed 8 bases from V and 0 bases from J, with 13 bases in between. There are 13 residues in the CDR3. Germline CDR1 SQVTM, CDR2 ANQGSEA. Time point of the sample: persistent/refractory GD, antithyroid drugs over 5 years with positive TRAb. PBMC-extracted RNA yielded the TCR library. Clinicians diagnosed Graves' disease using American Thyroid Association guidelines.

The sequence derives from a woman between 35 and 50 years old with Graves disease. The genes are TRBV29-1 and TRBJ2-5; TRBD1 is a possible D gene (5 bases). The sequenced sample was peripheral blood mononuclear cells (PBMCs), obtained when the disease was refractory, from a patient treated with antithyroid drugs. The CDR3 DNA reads TGCAGCTGGGTGGGCAGGGACCAAGAGACCCAGTACTTC. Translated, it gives CSWVGRDQETQYF.